Following are 28 T cell receptor beta chains from one sample sequenced in a study of blood T cells in healthy people across ages. Alongside a J-beta primer mix, a sample-barcoded 5' primer served in a second PCR lasting roughly 6 to 11 cycles. One entry per CDR3 protein results from TCRdb running MiXCR on the 5' RACE reads. The sample shows under 750,000 distinct CDR3 sequences, around 50% of them seen only once. The sample consisted of blood. These receptor sequences come from a man older than 75 in good health.

The chain combines TRBV2 with TRBJ2-7, with 12 bases fitting TRBD1. CDR1 and CDR2 from the germline V gene are SNHLY and FYNNEI. V lost 6 bases to trimming and J lost 4 bases; unmatched junction nucleotides: 7. The CDR3 is 15 residues long. CDR3 region: CASSQGQGAVYEQYF. The CDR3 DNA reads as TGTGCCAGCAGCCAGGGACAGGGGGCAGTATACGAGCAGTACTTC.

V and J are TRBV20-1 and TRBJ1-1, with a possible D match to TRBD1 (6 bases). Trimming removed 5 bases at V and 0 bases at J, with 10 bases between. Germline values: CDR1 DFQATT, CDR2 SNEGSKA (reference sequence). This CDR3 spans 13 amino acids. CDR3 sequence (DNA): TGCAGTGCTGCCGGACAGTTGAACACTGAAGCTTTCTTT. Amino acids: CSAAGQLNTEAFF.

This clonotype appeared a few times. V and J are TRBV7-2 and TRBJ2-2, with 7 bases that match TRBD2. The length of the CDR3 is 14 residues. The J segment lost 2 bases and the V segment lost 7 bases, leaving 4 bases of the junction unmatched. The germline gives CDR1 SGHTA, CDR2 FQGNSA. CDR3 DNA: TGTGCCAGCAAAACTAGCGCAAACACCGGGGAGCTGTTTTTT. Its translation: CASKTSANTGELFF.

This clonotype has a handful of counts. J is TRBJ2-5 and V is TRBV28, with D tentatively TRBD1 (6 bases). The J call could be wrong; TRBJ2-7 is a better fit for the DNA end. Germline V gene sequence: CDR1 MDHEN, CDR2 SYDVKM. The CDR3 has 14 amino acids. The DNA for the CDR3 is TGTGCCAGCAGTTTACTAGCACAGGGCTACGAGCAGTACTTC. Translated: CASSLLAQGYEQYF.

The genes are TRBV27 and TRBJ1-4, with D perhaps matching TRBD1 (6 bases). Germline loops: CDR1 MNHEY, CDR2 SMNVEV (reference sequence). V was pared by 2 bases and J by 3 bases, with 10 bases between. There are 15 residues in the CDR3. The DNA of the CDR3 is TGTGCCAGCAGTTTAATCCGGACAGCTAATGAAAAACTGTTTTTT. Translating gives CASSLIRTANEKLFF.

This clonotype has just a few counts. One base away lies a much larger clone, so this may be a sequencing read error. The chain combines TRBV6-6 with TRBJ1-1; no firm D call. Trimming removed 4 bases from V and 1 base from J, with 10 bases in between. The CDR3 spans 14 residues. Per the germline V gene, CDR1 is MNHNY and CDR2 is SVGAGI (reference sequence). The CDR3 sequence is CASSCSMGNTEAFF. The CDR3, as DNA: TGTGCCAGCAGTTGCTCGATGGGGAACACTGAAGCTTTCTTT.

In this sample, this clonotype turned up a few times. The chain links TRBV5-1 to TRBJ2-5, with 9 bases that match TRBD1. This CDR3 comprises 15 residues. Losses at the gene ends were 3 bases for V and 4 bases for J; bases not matched to a gene: 7. Germline CDR1 reads SGHRS; CDR2 reads YFSETQ. The CDR3 sequence is CASSWKQGAVETQYF. The CDR3, as DNA: TGCGCCAGCAGCTGGAAACAGGGGGCCGTAGAGACCCAGTACTTC.

V gene TRBV7-9 combines with J gene TRBJ2-2, with a tentative D call TRBD1 (6 bases). The length of the CDR3 is 16 residues. In germline, CDR1 is SEHNR, CDR2 FQNEAQ (reference sequence). V dropped 3 bases and J dropped 0 bases, with 11 bases sitting between them. The CDR3: CASSFHRVANTGELFF. For the CDR3, the DNA is TGTGCCAGCAGCTTCCACAGGGTGGCGAACACCGGGGAGCTGTTTTTT.

V is TRBV6-5 and J is TRBJ2-1; 7 bases fit TRBD2. Unmatched junction bases numbered 8, after V lost 5 bases and J lost 7 bases. CDR3 length equals 14 residues. Looked up from germline, CDR1 is MNHEY and CDR2 is SVGAGI. In nucleotides, the CDR3 is TGTGCCAGCAGTCGGGGGGTTGGAGGGAATGAGCAGTTCTTC. Its translation: CASSRGVGGNEQFF.

This chain uses TRBV20-1 with TRBJ2-5, with 9 bases aligning to TRBD1. Germline lookup yields CDR1 DFQATT and CDR2 SNEGSKA (reference sequence). The V and J ends lost 3 bases and 2 bases, in that order; junction bases with no gene match: 4. This CDR3 comprises 14 residues. The CDR3 bases are TGCAGTGCTAGGACGGACAGGGGACAAGAGACCCAGTACTTC. Translation: CSARTDRGQETQYF.

This chain links TRBV7-9 with TRBJ2-3; TRBD2 matches at 11 bases. The CDR3 totals 15 residues. V was clipped by 4 bases and J by 5 bases; unmatched bases: 5. Germline V CDR1 and CDR2: SEHNR, FQNEAQ (reference sequence). DNA of the CDR3: TGTGCCAGCAGCTCCGTGGGGACTAGCGGAGATACGCAGTATTTT. It is translated as CASSSVGTSGDTQYF.

Here the CDR3 DNA reads TGTGCCAGCAGTTTCCTTGGCGGCCAAGAGACCCAGTACTTC. Its translation: CASSFLGGQETQYF. The V and J genes are TRBV12-3 or TRBV12-4 and TRBJ2-5; no reliable D call. V was trimmed by 3 bases and J by 1 base, leaving 9 bases between them. The CDR3 has 14 residues.

This clonotype has only a few counts. The DNA for the CDR3 is TGTGCCAGCAGTGAAGCGCTTTCAGGGGCCAAAAACATTCAGTACTTC. Protein sequence: CASSEALSGAKNIQYF. The rearrangement uses TRBV2 and TRBJ2-4; possible D gene TRBD1, 5 bases. V was cut by 0 bases and J by 1 base, with 10 bases left in between. Germline values: CDR1 SNHLY, CDR2 FYNNEI. This CDR3 is 16 amino acids long.

V usage is TRBV6-5 and J usage is TRBJ2-3; 14 bases match TRBD2. The CDR3 spans 17 residues. V shed 2 bases, J shed 7 bases, and the junction held 8 bases outside the gene matches. Per germline, CDR1 MNHEY and CDR2 SVGAGI. The CDR3 DNA follows: TGTGCCAGCAGTTACCGCGGGACTAGCGGGGGTATATATACGCAGTATTTT. Its protein product is CASSYRGTSGGIYTQYF.

The rearrangement links TRBV3-1 to TRBJ2-3; the match to TRBD2 covers 8 bases. The CDR3 is 16 residues long. Looked up from germline, CDR1 is LGHDT and CDR2 is YNNKEL (reference sequence). V was clipped by 4 bases and J by 2 bases; unmatched bases: 8. The CDR3: CASSPLAGIPTDTQYF. The CDR3 bases are TGTGCCAGCAGCCCTTTAGCGGGGATCCCCACAGATACGCAGTATTTT.

In its sample, this clonotype was seen once. The rearrangement uses TRBV20-1 and TRBJ2-1; D ambiguous. Trimming left V 2 bases short and J 6 bases short, with 14 bases between. Germline CDR1 DFQATT, CDR2 SNEGSKA (reference sequence). The CDR3 loop spans 14 amino acids. CDR3 sequence (DNA): TGCAGTGCTAGACCCACCTGGGATGGCAATGAGCAGTTCTTC. Encoded protein: CSARPTWDGNEQFF.

The V call is TRBV7-2, the J call TRBJ2-1; no definite D call. The CDR3 is 15 amino acids. The germline CDR1 and CDR2 sequences are SGHTA and FQGNSA. V was trimmed by 0 bases and J by 2 bases, leaving 8 bases between them. The chain's CDR3 is CASSLARLTYNEQFF. The CDR3 DNA follows: TGTGCCAGCAGCTTAGCTCGACTGACCTACAATGAGCAGTTCTTC.

The chain is built from TRBV29-1 and TRBJ2-7; tentative D call: TRBD2 (5 bases). The length of the CDR3 is 13 residues. With 3 bases removed from V and 0 bases from J, the gap between germline ends came to 9 bases. Germline values: CDR1 SQVTM, CDR2 ANQGSEA. CDR3: CSVDDGSSYEQYF. CDR3 coding DNA: TGCAGCGTTGATGATGGGAGCTCCTACGAGCAGTACTTC.

V is TRBV5-1 and J is TRBJ2-4; D is possibly TRBD1 or TRBD2 (5 bases each). The J call could be wrong; TRBJ2-7 is a better fit for the DNA end. Germline CDR1 SGHRS, CDR2 YFSETQ. The CDR3 totals 14 residues. The chain's CDR3 is CASSSRDPTVEQYF. The CDR3 DNA is TGCGCCAGCAGCAGCCGGGACCCGACCGTCGAGCAGTACTTC.

This clonotype was found a few times. The rearrangement links TRBV20-1 to TRBJ2-7, with D uncertain. Germline values: CDR1 DFQATT, CDR2 SNEGSKA (reference sequence). The CDR3 length is 12 residues. V gave up 3 bases and J gave up 2 bases, with 8 bases separating them. This chain's CDR3 is CSASDSTYEQYF. The DNA of the CDR3 is TGCAGTGCTAGTGATAGCACCTACGAGCAGTACTTC.

For this clonotype: At one boundary the junction diverges from the germline segment, which might be a read error. The genes are TRBV4-3 and TRBJ1-1, with D perhaps TRBD1 (5 bases). CDR3 length: 14 residues. The germline CDR1 and CDR2 sequences are LGHNA and YSLEER. The CDR3 reads CASRQQVRNTEAFF. The CDR3 bases are TGCGCCAGCCGCCAACAGGTACGGAACACTGAAGCTTTCTTT.

The gene calls are TRBV9 and TRBJ1-1, with 7 bases matching TRBD1. V lost 3 bases, J lost 6 bases, and 5 bases stayed unmatched. From germline, CDR1 is SGDLS and CDR2 YYNGEE. This CDR3 is 13 amino acids long. CDR3 in amino acids: CASSAHRGAEAFF. The CDR3 DNA follows: TGTGCCAGCAGCGCCCACAGGGGAGCTGAAGCTTTCTTT.

This sequence joins TRBV12-3 or TRBV12-4 and TRBJ2-1, with TRBD2 identical over 7 bases. Unmatched junction bases numbered 5, after V lost 2 bases and J lost 7 bases. CDR3 length: 14 residues. CDR3 nucleotide sequence: TGTGCCAGCAGTTTATTGAGCGGGGTAAATGAGCAGTTCTTC. Residues: CASSLLSGVNEQFF.

In this sample, this clonotype turned up a few times. This chain joins TRBV12-3 or TRBV12-4 and TRBJ2-1; 10 bases are a match to TRBD2. V lost 5 bases, J lost 4 bases, and 11 bases stayed unmatched. This CDR3 has 17 amino acids. The CDR3: CASSLGRGTSEYNEQFF. The CDR3 nucleotides are TGTGCCAGCAGTCTCGGCCGGGGGACTAGCGAATACAATGAGCAGTTCTTC.

This chain uses TRBV20-1 with TRBJ1-1; D is unresolved. Between the trimmed V and J ends, which lost 3 bases and 6 bases, there was a span of 20 bases. The CDR3 consists of 15 residues. Germline CDR1 is DFQATT and CDR2 is SNEGSKA (reference sequence). CDR3 sequence reads: CSASPPARLNAEAFF. The CDR3 DNA reads TGCAGTGCTAGTCCTCCGGCCAGGCTAAACGCTGAAGCTTTCTTT.

Of note for this clonotype: A clone one base away is much larger, so this may be a read error. The chain is built from TRBV7-9 and TRBJ2-1; 8 bases match TRBD2. Germline loops: CDR1 SEHNR, CDR2 FQNEAQ (reference sequence). The CDR3 is 19 residues long. CDR3 bases: TGTTCCAGCACCCAATGGGCTAGCGGGTATAGAGAATCCTACAATGAGCAGTTCTTC. Translated, it gives CSSTQWASGYRESYNEQFF.

This clonotype occurred a few times. The chain employs TRBV12-3 or TRBV12-4 and TRBJ2-7, with D uncertain. Trimming removed 3 bases at V and 0 bases at J, with 12 bases between. The CDR3 loop spans 15 amino acids. CDR3 sequence: CASSFRQSSSYEQYF. The CDR3 coding sequence is TGTGCCAGCAGTTTTAGGCAGAGTAGCTCCTACGAGCAGTACTTC.

Remarks on this clonotype: This may come from a read error, since a much larger clone is one base off. DNA of the CDR3: TGTGCCAGCAGCTTAGAAGCGTCCTGCGAGCAGTACTTC. Its translation is CASSLEASCEQYF. The chain is built from TRBV7-2 and TRBJ2-7; no clear D. Germline CDR1 is SGHTA and CDR2 is FQGNSA. The CDR3 is made up of 13 amino acids.